The source of this TCR beta chain is a study of cytomegalovirus exposure and HLA in healthy donors. The CDR3 totals 17 residues. With 4 bases removed from V and 0 bases from J, the gap between germline ends came to 18 bases. CDR1 is MGHRA and CDR2 is YSYEKL in the germline V gene. Primers: 60 Vbeta forward and 13 Jbeta reverse. Method: immunoSEQ multiplex PCR; TCRdb's copy keeps in-frame clones and lacks some. This repertoire includes some 150,000 clones. The rearrangement uses TRBV4-1 and TRBJ2-5, with D perhaps TRBD1 (5 bases). The sequenced sample consisted of PBMCs. This clonotype was sampled from a woman younger than 35 in good health and CMV-seropositive. The CDR3 DNA reads as TGCGCCAGCAGCCCTGACCGGACACTATCGTACCAAGAGACCCAGTACTTC. Translated, it gives CASSPDRTLSYQETQYF.